A selection of T cell receptor beta chains follows, all from one sample in a study of T cells in Graves' hyperthyroidism and ophthalmopathy. TCRdb independently ran MiXCR on the multiplex PCR reads; one entry per CDR3 protein. The table lists nearly 600,000 distinct CDR3 sequences, around 14% of them singletons. Sequencing used blood. All receptors come from a woman in her twenties or thirties with Graves' hyperthyroidism that later progressed to Graves' ophthalmopathy. CDR3s include the opening cysteine and the closing phenylalanine or tryptophan. A D gene is named only where the DNA matches it firmly. Expanded clones get a size class; other rows say once, few or many, or leave the size out.

>many|11|TRBJ2-1|TRBV6-1|.
TGTGCCAGCAGTTATGGTGCTGAGCAGTTCTTC
CASSYGAEQFF
>.|17|TRBJ2-7|TRBV27|TRBD2
TGTGCCAGCAGTTCCTATTACGGGACTAGCGGGAGTTACGAGCAGTACTTC
CASSSYYGTSGSYEQYF
>many|16|TRBJ2-7|TRBV4-1|TRBD2
TGCGCCAGCAGCCAAGCCCCCGGACTAGCGGCGGAAGAGCAGTACTTC
CASSQAPGLAAEEQYF
>many|17|TRBJ2-1|TRBV2|TRBD1
TGTGCCAGCAGTGAGTTACGTTGGGACAGGGGGCAGGGTGAGCAGTTCTTC
CASSELRWDRGQGEQFF
>many|13|TRBJ2-1|TRBV7-2|.
TGTGCCAGCAGCTTAGGTTCGGGACATGAGCAGTTCTTC
CASSLGSGHEQFF
>.|15|TRBJ1-6|TRBV9|.
TGTGCCAGCAGCGTAGATCCAGGGGACGGTTCACCCCTCCACTTT
CASSVDPGDGSPLHF
>.|13|TRBJ1-1|TRBV6-1|.
TGTGCCAGCAGTGAAGTCAGCCACACTGAAGCTTTCTTT
CASSEVSHTEAFF
>.|10|TRBJ2-1|TRBV30|.
TGTGCCTGGAGTGATAATGAGCAGTTCTTC
CAWSDNEQFF
>few|18|TRBJ2-1|TRBV25-1|TRBD2
TGTGCCAGCAGTGGACTAGCGGGAGGTGAGGGCTCCTACAATGAGCAGTTCTTC
CASSGLAGGEGSYNEQFF
>many|15|TRBJ2-2|TRBV2|TRBD2
TGTGCCAGTCAACCGGCGGGAGTGACCACCGGGGAGCTGTTTTTT
CASQPAGVTTGELFF
>few|17|TRBJ2-1|TRBV12-3/TRBV12-4|TRBD1
TGTGCCAGCAGCCCCCCCGCGGGACAGGGGACTCTCAATGAGCAGTTCTTC
CASSPPAGQGTLNEQFF
>many|15|TRBJ2-1|TRBV7-2|.
TGTGCCAGCAGCTTAAGCACGGGGACCTACAATGAGCAGTTCTTC
CASSLSTGTYNEQFF
>.|16|TRBJ2-2|TRBV5-6|.
TGTGCCAGCAGCAATCTCGACTACCAGACCACCGGGGAGCTGTTTTTT
CASSNLDYQTTGELFF
>many|16|TRBJ2-1|TRBV6-2/TRBV6-3|TRBD2
TGTGCCAGCAGTACCTCTAGCGGGAGGGCCTTGGGGGAGCAGTTCTTC
CASSTSSGRALGEQFF
>few|12|TRBJ1-1|TRBV20-1|.
TGCAGTGCTCCAACAGTAGACACTGAAGCTTTCTTT
CSAPTVDTEAFF
>few|13|TRBJ2-1|TRBV10-3|.
TGTGCCATCAGTGAAAGGACAGACAATGAGCAGTTCTTC
CAISERTDNEQFF
>few|13|TRBJ2-1|TRBV7-9|.
TGTGCCAGCAGCTTAGGTGAGCGGGCCCAGCAGTTCTTC
CASSLGERAQQFF
>few|17|TRBJ2-5|TRBV7-9|TRBD1
TGTGCCAGCAGCTTAGCTCTCACCGGGACAGGGGGAGAGACCCAGTACTTC
CASSLALTGTGGETQYF
>many|13|TRBJ2-2|TRBV7-6|.
TGTGCCAGCAGCTCCGTAGTCACCGGGGAGCTGTTTTTT
CASSSVVTGELFF
>many|16|TRBJ1-3|TRBV11-2|.
TGTGCCAGCAGCGTCCCGGGACACCACTCTGGAAACACCATATATTTT
CASSVPGHHSGNTIYF
>few|15|TRBJ2-7|TRBV12-3/TRBV12-4|.
TGTGCCAGCAGTTTACAGGCATTTATATCCTACGAGCAGTACTTC
CASSLQAFISYEQYF
>many|14|TRBJ2-7|TRBV7-9|.
TGTGCCAGCAGCTTACAGGGGAGCTCCTACGAGCAGTACTTC
CASSLQGSSYEQYF
>many|15|TRBJ1-2|TRBV12-3/TRBV12-4|TRBD1
TGTGCCAGCAGTCTTGGACAGGGGGTGAACTATGGCTACACCTTC
CASSLGQGVNYGYTF
>many|13|TRBJ1-1|TRBV12-3/TRBV12-4|.
TGTGCCAGGGATCGGGGGGCCAACACTGAAGCTTTCTTT
CARDRGANTEAFF
>many|12|TRBJ2-5|TRBV30|.
TGTGCCTGGAGCAACACACGGGAGACCCAGTACTTC
CAWSNTRETQYF
>many|16|TRBJ2-7|TRBV28|TRBD1
TGTGCCAGCAGCTTAGGGACAGGCGGATTGTGGCACGAGCAGTACTTC
CASSLGTGGLWHEQYF
>once|14|TRBJ1-2|TRBV28|.
TGTGCCAGCAGTTTATCCCGACGGGACTATGGCTACACCTTC
CASSLSRRDYGYTF
>.|14|TRBJ2-7|TRBV20-1|TRBD2
TGCAGTGCCGCCCCGCTAGCGGGAGTCTTCGAGCAGTACTTC
CSAAPLAGVFEQYF
>few|12|TRBJ1-1|TRBV19|.
TGTGCCAGTAGTATAAAGAAGTCTGAAGCTTTCTTT
CASSIKKSEAFF
>many|15|TRBJ2-3|TRBV28|TRBD2
TGTGCCAGCAGTTCGCCAGCGGGAGGGGCAGATACGCAGTATTTT
CASSSPAGGADTQYF
>many|15|TRBJ2-5|TRBV5-1|.
TGCGCCAGCAGCTTGGACGGGGGAGGAGGAGAGACCCAGTACTTC
CASSLDGGGGETQYF
>.|14|TRBJ1-2|TRBV19|TRBD1
TGTGCCAGTAGTGGGGGGGGACAGGCCTATGGCTACACCTTC
CASSGGGQAYGYTF
>.|15|TRBJ1-5|TRBV12-3/TRBV12-4|TRBD1
TGTGCCAGCAGTCTTACCGGGACAGACAATCAGCCCCAGCATTTT
CASSLTGTDNQPQHF
>many|15|TRBJ2-1|TRBV5-4|TRBD2
TGTGCCAGCAGCGCATCCGGGACTAGCGGGTATGAGCAGTTCTTC
CASSASGTSGYEQFF
>.|15|TRBJ2-7|TRBV5-1|TRBD2
TGCGCCAGCAGCTTGCTAGCGGGACATAGAGTCGAGCAGTACTTC
CASSLLAGHRVEQYF
>few|15|TRBJ1-2|TRBV14|.
TGTGCCAGCAGCCAAGATTCTTTTCGCTACAGGGGCTACACCTTC
CASSQDSFRYRGYTF
>many|10|TRBJ2-7|TRBV29-1|.
TGCAGCGCAAGGTCGGACGAGCAGTACTTC
CSARSDEQYF
>many|16|TRBJ1-2|TRBV12-3/TRBV12-4|TRBD1
TGTGCCAGCAGTGGCCGGGACAGGACTTCCAATTATGGCTACACCTTC
CASSGRDRTSNYGYTF
>.|15|TRBJ2-7|TRBV3-1|TRBD1
TGTGCCAGCAGCCAAAAGGACAGGGACCCCTACGAGCAGTACTTC
CASSQKDRDPYEQYF
>few|14|TRBJ1-2|TRBV4-1|.
TGCGCCAGCAGCCAAGACCAGGGTCTCTATGGCTACACCTTC
CASSQDQGLYGYTF
>many|14|TRBJ1-2|TRBV27|TRBD1
TGTGCCAGCAGTTTAAACAGGGGGGAATATGGCTACACCTTC
CASSLNRGEYGYTF
>few|15|TRBJ1-3|TRBV20-1|.
TGCAGTGCCCCAGCCCCTGATCGCTCTGGAAACACCATATATTTT
CSAPAPDRSGNTIYF
>many|10|TRBJ2-1|TRBV20-1|.
TGCAGTGCCGGACGGGATGAGCAGTTCTTC
CSAGRDEQFF
>.|15|TRBJ1-2|TRBV19|TRBD1
TGTGCCAGTAGTATTTTGGGACAGGGGGCCTATGGCTACACCTTC
CASSILGQGAYGYTF
>many|13|TRBJ2-2|TRBV11-2|.
TGTGCCAGCAGCTCCACAAACACCGGGGAGCTGTTTTTT
CASSSTNTGELFF
>many|13|TRBJ2-5|TRBV28|.
TGTGCCAGCAGCTGGCCCTCAAGCGAGACCCAGTACTTC
CASSWPSSETQYF
>many|15|TRBJ2-7|TRBV4-3|.
TGCGCCAGCAGCCAAGATACCGGCAGGGGCTACGAGCAGTACTTC
CASSQDTGRGYEQYF
>many|13|TRBJ1-5|TRBV29-1|TRBD1
TGCAGCGTTGACGGGACAGGGGATCAGCCCCAGCATTTT
CSVDGTGDQPQHF
>.|15|TRBJ1-4|TRBV19|.
TGTGCCAGTAGTATAGGGGGGCACGGGTATGAAAAACTGTTTTTT
CASSIGGHGYEKLFF
>few|15|TRBJ1-5|TRBV6-1|.
TGTGCCAGCAAACAACGCAAGAATAGCAATCAGCCCCAGCATTTT
CASKQRKNSNQPQHF
>many|13|TRBJ1-2|TRBV7-2|.
TGTGCCAGCAGCTTTAGACAGGAGGCCGGCTACACCTTC
CASSFRQEAGYTF
>many|11|TRBJ2-2|TRBV30|.
TGTGCCTGGGAGTTCACCGGGGAGCTGTTTTTT
CAWEFTGELFF
>few|15|TRBJ1-1|TRBV5-1|.
TGCGCCAGCAGCTTGGACGGGCGGCTGAACACTGAAGCTTTCTTT
CASSLDGRLNTEAFF
>many|15|TRBJ2-1|TRBV20-1|TRBD2
TGCAGTGCTAGAGATCTACTAGCGGGAGGCAATGAGCAGTTCTTC
CSARDLLAGGNEQFF
>many|12|TRBJ2-7|TRBV27|.
TGTGCCAGCAGTCCTTGCCCTTACGAGCAGTACTTC
CASSPCPYEQYF
>few|19|TRBJ2-3|TRBV9|.
TGTGCCAGCAGCGTAACCGGAAATCGACCCAGTCGTAGCACAGATACGCAGTATTTT
CASSVTGNRPSRSTDTQYF
>few|14|TRBJ1-4|TRBV20-1|TRBD1
TGCAGTGCCAAGGACAGGTTCTTTAATGAAAAACTGTTTTTT
CSAKDRFFNEKLFF